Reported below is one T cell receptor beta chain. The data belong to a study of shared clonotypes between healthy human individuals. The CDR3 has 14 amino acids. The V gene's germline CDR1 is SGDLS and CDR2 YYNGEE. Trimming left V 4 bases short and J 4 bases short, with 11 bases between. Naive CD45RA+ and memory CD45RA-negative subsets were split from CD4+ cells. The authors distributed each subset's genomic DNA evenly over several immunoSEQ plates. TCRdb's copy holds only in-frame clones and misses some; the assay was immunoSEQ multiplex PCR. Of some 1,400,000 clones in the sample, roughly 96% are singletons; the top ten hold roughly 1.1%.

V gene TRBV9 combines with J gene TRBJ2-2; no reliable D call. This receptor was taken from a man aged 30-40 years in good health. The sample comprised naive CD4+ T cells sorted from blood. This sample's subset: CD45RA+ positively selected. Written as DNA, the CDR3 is TGTGCCAGCAGCCCCATCTCCCTCACCGGGGAGCTGTTTTTT. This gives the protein CASSPISLTGELFF.